These 9 T cell receptor beta chains were all obtained from the same sample, sequenced in a study of early stage breast cancer tumors. Data came from immunoSEQ multiplex PCR; TCRdb stores just in-frame clones and leaves some out. The table has more than 60,000 clones, approximately 79% seen once. Sequenced material: blood. All receptors come from a person between 55 and 70 years old with breast cancer.

V is TRBV5-1 and J is TRBJ2-2; TRBD2 agrees at 10 bases. This CDR3 spans 18 amino acids. Germline CDR1 SGHRS, CDR2 YFSETQ. V lost 0 bases to trimming and J lost 0 bases; unmatched junction nucleotides: 5. The CDR3, as DNA: TGCGCCAGCAGCTTGGCTACTAGCGGGGCCGCGAACACCGGGGAGCTGTTTTTT. Protein product: CASSLATSGAANTGELFF. Full variable domain (remainder filled in from reference TRBV5-1 and TRBJ2-2): KAGVTQTPRYLIKTRGQQVTLSCSPISGHRSVSWYQQTPGQGLQFLFEYFSETQRNKGNFPGRFSGRQFSNSRSEMNVSTLELGDSALYLCASSLATSGAANTGELFFGEGSRLTVL.

This chain links TRBV5-6 with TRBJ1-1; tentatively, D is TRBD1 (5 bases). CDR3 length: 16 amino acids. Germline CDR1 and CDR2: SGHDT and YYEEEE. V was pared by 1 base and J by 0 bases, with 13 bases between. CDR3 bases: TGTGCCAGCAGCTTGTTCACGGGACCCATGAACACTGAAGCTTTCTTT. This codes for CASSLFTGPMNTEAFF.

The CDR3 coding sequence is TGTGCCATCAGTGAGTCGGCCAGGGAGGGGGAGACCCAGTACTTC. Translated, it gives CAISESAREGETQYF. The chain joins TRBV10-3 to TRBJ2-5; 7 bases align to TRBD2. With 0 bases clipped from V and 5 bases from J, the junction kept 6 bases outside the gene matches. The CDR3 loop spans 15 amino acids. From germline, CDR1 is ENHRY and CDR2 SYGVKD.

In its sample, this clone was seen a few times. The chain is built from TRBV18 and TRBJ1-5; TRBD1 matches 11 bases. Germline V CDR1 and CDR2: KGHSH, LQKENI. The CDR3 has 14 residues. Trimming removed 5 bases from V and 7 bases from J; junction bases left unmatched: 4. In DNA form, the CDR3 reads TGTGCCAGCTCAATGGGACAGGGGGACCAGCCCCAGCATTTT. It codes for CASSMGQGDQPQHF.

The chain uses TRBV7-6 and TRBJ2-7; D perhaps matches TRBD2 (7 bases). The CDR3 runs to 15 residues. Germline CDR1 SGHVS, CDR2 FNYEAQ. V lost 2 bases and J lost 5, with 16 bases in between. For the CDR3, the DNA is TGTGCCAGCAGCTTAATGACGGGGGGCGACCACGAGCAGTACTTC. As protein: CASSLMTGGDHEQYF.

This clone was seen only once. The chain is built from TRBV29-1 and TRBJ2-3, with a possible D match to TRBD2 (7 bases). The CDR3 consists of 13 residues. The germline V gene encodes CDR1 SQVTM and CDR2 ANQGSEA. Trimming took 4 bases from V and 4 from J, leaving 12 bases between them. The CDR3 DNA is TGCAGCGTTGGACCGGGGGGCCCAGATACGCAGTATTTT. Translation gives CSVGPGGPDTQYF.

The gene calls are TRBV4-2 and TRBJ2-1, with 7 positions matching TRBD2. Germline V lookup: CDR1 LGHNA, CDR2 YNFKEQ. Trimming cost V 6 bases and J 3 bases; bases outside gene matches: 8. The CDR3 has 15 amino acids. The CDR3, as DNA: TGTGCCAGCAGTCTCCGGCGGGAGTACTACAATGAGCAGTTCTTC. Translating it yields CASSLRREYYNEQFF.

This chain joins TRBV10-3 and TRBJ1-1; D is unresolved. Trimming took 6 bases from V and 5 from J, leaving 16 bases between them. Germline V gene sequence: CDR1 ENHRY, CDR2 SYGVKD. This CDR3 is 14 amino acids long. The DNA of the CDR3 is TGTGCCATCAGGCAATCGGGAGATAGGACTGAAGCTTTCTTT. Its translation is CAIRQSGDRTEAFF.

This chain joins TRBV29-1 and TRBJ2-7, with D uncertain. This CDR3 has 14 residues. Germline loops: CDR1 SQVTM, CDR2 ANQGSEA. V was pared by 0 bases and J by 0 bases, with 9 bases between. CDR3 loop: CSVEDKESSYEQYF. CDR3 nucleotide sequence: TGCAGCGTTGAAGACAAGGAAAGCTCCTACGAGCAGTACTTC.